The 21 T cell receptor beta chains listed next were all sequenced from one sample in a study of cytomegalovirus exposure and HLA in healthy donors. This PCR relied on a set of 60 Vbeta primers and 13 Jbeta primers. TCRdb's table, derived via immunoSEQ multiplex PCR, lists solely in-frame clones and lacks some. The sample shows roughly 110,000 clones, around 77% of them seen only once. The sequencing sample was made of PBMCs. The receptors here all came from a woman aged 25 to 39 in good health and CMV-seropositive.

The gene calls are TRBV10-1 and TRBJ2-5, with 8 positions matching TRBD2. Germline loops: CDR1 WNHNN, CDR2 SYGVQD (reference sequence). V lost 0 bases to trimming and J lost 1 base; unmatched junction nucleotides: 10. CDR3 length equals 18 residues. CDR3 protein: CASSESLLVSGAQETQYF. The CDR3 bases are TGCGCCAGCAGTGAGTCGCTTCTAGTTAGCGGGGCCCAAGAGACCCAGTACTTC.

V is TRBV11-3 and J is TRBJ1-1; the D gene is possibly TRBD1 (5 bases). The CDR3 is 13 residues long. With 5 bases removed from V and 7 bases from J, the gap between germline ends came to 14 bases. The germline V gene encodes CDR1 SGHNT and CDR2 YENEEA. CDR3 sequence: CASSNGQGSEAFF. The CDR3, as DNA: TGTGCCAGCAGCAACGGACAAGGCAGTGAAGCTTTCTTT.

The chain has TRBV19 and TRBJ1-1; a weak D match, TRBD1 (5 bases). V lost 3 bases, J lost 5 bases, and 10 bases lay in between. The germline CDR1 and CDR2 sequences are LNHDA and SQIVND (reference sequence). The CDR3 has 13 amino acids. The CDR3 DNA sequence: TGTGCCAGTAGTATTGGGGCTCGAACTGAAGCTTTCTTT. Its protein is CASSIGARTEAFF.

This clone was picked up a small number of times. V is TRBV2 and J is TRBJ2-1; 12 positions agree with TRBD2. Germline-derived CDR1 and CDR2 are SNHLY and FYNNEI. V was clipped by 6 bases and J by 5 bases; unmatched bases: 8. The CDR3 loop spans 16 amino acids. The CDR3 here is CASRVTSGSNHNEQFF. CDR3 nucleotide sequence: TGTGCCAGCAGGGTGACTAGCGGGAGTAACCACAATGAGCAGTTCTTC.

The CDR3 DNA follows: TGTGCCTGGAGTGCCCCCAGGCTAGCGGGGGGGCGAAGCAAGCAGTACTTC. Its protein product is CAWSAPRLAGGRSKQYF. The gene calls are TRBV30 and TRBJ2-7; 12 bases align to TRBD2. Germline V gene sequence: CDR1 GTSNPN, CDR2 SVGIG (reference sequence). CDR3 length equals 17 residues. The V and J ends lost 1 base and 8 bases, in that order; junction bases with no gene match: 15.

This clone came up a few times. The chain links TRBV5-1 to TRBJ2-6; D perhaps matches TRBD2 (6 bases). This CDR3 has 16 amino acids. Trimming cost V 3 bases and J 0 bases, with 10 bases left between them. CDR1 is SGHRS, CDR2 YFSETQ, per germline. The CDR3 spells CASSWPGDSGANVLTF. The CDR3 bases are TGCGCCAGCAGCTGGCCGGGGGACTCTGGGGCCAACGTCCTGACTTTC.

The rearrangement uses TRBV5-5 and TRBJ1-4; D is undetermined. V dropped 4 bases and J dropped 7 bases, with 8 bases sitting between them. Per the germline V gene, CDR1 is SGHKS and CDR2 is YYEKEE (reference sequence). The length of the CDR3 is 12 residues. CDR3 sequence (DNA): TGTGCCAGCAGCCAAGAACTTGAAAAACTGTTTTTT. Translating it yields CASSQELEKLFF.

J is TRBJ2-7 and V is TRBV30, with 11 bases aligning to TRBD2. Trimming removed 1 base from V and 5 bases from J; junction bases left unmatched: 16. Germline assignment: CDR1 GTSNPN and CDR2 SVGIG (reference sequence). This CDR3 contains 18 residues. This CDR3 is CAWSGGLAGTQVGHEQYF. In nucleotides, the CDR3 is TGTGCCTGGAGTGGCGGACTAGCGGGTACCCAAGTCGGGCACGAGCAGTACTTC.

This clone has only one observation. V usage is TRBV13 and J usage is TRBJ1-3, with D possibly matching TRBD1 (5 bases). In germline, CDR1 is PRHDT, CDR2 FYEKMQ (reference sequence). The CDR3 length is 15 residues. V gave up 4 bases and J gave up 4 bases, with 14 bases separating them. CDR3 region: CASSSRQYGGNTIYF. CDR3 coding DNA: TGTGCCAGCAGCTCCAGACAGTATGGGGGAAACACCATATATTTT. Variable domain in full (rest from reference TRBV13 and TRBJ1-3): AAGVIQSPRHLIKEKRETATLKCYPIPRHDTVYWYQQGPGQDPQFLISFYEKMQSDKGSIPDRFSAQQFSDYHSELNMSSLELGDSALYFCASSSRQYGGNTIYFGEGSWLTVV.

The gene calls are TRBV30 and TRBJ1-5; 7 bases align to TRBD1. Per germline, CDR1 GTSNPN and CDR2 SVGIG (reference sequence). This CDR3 region has 13 residues. J was trimmed by 5 bases and V by 2 bases; bases with no gene match: 3. The CDR3 DNA reads as TGTGCCTGGAGTCGACAGGGAGATCAGCCCCAGCATTTT. Translation: CAWSRQGDQPQHF.

The rearrangement joins TRBV13 to TRBJ1-1, with a tentative D call TRBD1 (5 bases). Between the trimmed V and J ends, which lost 8 bases and 1 base, there was a span of 14 bases. The CDR3 loop spans 14 amino acids. Looked up from germline, CDR1 is PRHDT and CDR2 is FYEKMQ (reference sequence). CDR3 protein: CASSTPQGNTEAFF. CDR3 coding DNA: TGTGCCAGCTCTACACCTCAGGGGAACACTGAAGCTTTCTTT.

The chain is built from TRBV2 and TRBJ2-7; 8 bases align to TRBD2. The V gene end was trimmed by 3 bases and the J gene end by 2 bases; junction bases not matched to a gene: 6. Germline V lookup: CDR1 SNHLY, CDR2 FYNNEI. The CDR3 totals 15 residues. As DNA, the CDR3 is TGTGCCAGCAGTGATAGCCCGGGAGGGGCCTACGAGCAGTACTTC. Translating gives CASSDSPGGAYEQYF.

The chain carries TRBV7-9 and TRBJ2-1, with 8 bases lining up with TRBD1. Per germline, CDR1 SEHNR and CDR2 FQNEAQ (reference sequence). The CDR3 is 14 amino acids. The V and J ends lost 8 bases and 0 bases, in that order; junction bases with no gene match: 3. The CDR3 sequence is CASQGQGSYNEQFF. CDR3 sequence (DNA): TGTGCCAGCCAAGGACAGGGCTCCTACAATGAGCAGTTCTTC.

The chain carries TRBV27 and TRBJ2-3; 9 nucleotides agree with TRBD1. The junction had 4 bases not matched to a gene; V was cut back by 1 base and J by 5 bases. CDR3 length: 15 residues. Germline V lookup: CDR1 MNHEY, CDR2 SMNVEV (reference sequence). The CDR3 DNA reads TGTGCCAGCAGTTTATACAGGGGGCTTGAAGATACGCAGTATTTT. It specifies CASSLYRGLEDTQYF.

The V gene is TRBV30, the J gene TRBJ1-1, with a tentative D call TRBD1 (5 bases). V was trimmed by 6 bases and J by 5 bases, leaving 16 bases between them. The CDR3 covers 13 residues. The germline V gene has CDR1 GTSNPN and CDR2 SVGIG (reference sequence). CDR3 loop: CACISQVGTEAFF. CDR3 DNA sequence: TGTGCCTGTATATCACAGGTGGGGACTGAAGCTTTCTTT.

The rearrangement uses TRBV6-5 and TRBJ1-3, with D unresolved. V lost 0 bases and J 0 bases, leaving 9 bases between the germline ends. The CDR3 spans 16 residues. CDR1 and CDR2 (germline): MNHEY, SVGAGI. The CDR3 is CASSYSRHNSGNTIYF. CDR3 in DNA: TGTGCCAGCAGTTACTCCCGACACAACTCTGGAAACACCATATATTTT.

The chain joins TRBV28 to TRBJ2-3, with 8 bases identical to TRBD1. J gave up 6 bases and V 6 bases, and 8 bases lay outside the gene matches. The CDR3 is made up of 14 amino acids. Looked up from germline, CDR1 is MDHEN and CDR2 is SYDVKM. Written as DNA, the CDR3 is TGTGCCAGCAGCCCAGGGGGCCAGGGGGATACGCAGTATTTT. Translated, it gives CASSPGGQGDTQYF.

The chain combines TRBV2 with TRBJ1-3; D gene uncertain. This CDR3 contains 14 residues. V shed 2 bases and J shed 3 bases, with 8 bases lying between them. The V gene's germline CDR1 is SNHLY and CDR2 FYNNEI. The CDR3 loop is CASSEHPSGNTIYF. For the CDR3, the DNA is TGTGCCAGCAGTGAACATCCCAGTGGAAACACCATATATTTT. Complete variable domain (other parts from reference TRBV2 and TRBJ1-3): EPEVTQTPSHQVTQMGQEVILRCVPISNHLYFYWYRQILGQKVEFLVSFYNNEISEKSEIFDDQFSVERPDGSNFTLKIRSTKLEDSAMYFCASSEHPSGNTIYFGEGSWLTVV.

The chain links TRBV30 to TRBJ1-2; TRBD1 might be the D (6 bases). Germline CDR1 reads GTSNPN; CDR2 reads SVGIG (reference sequence). This CDR3 is built from 15 residues. The ends were cut back, 2 bases at V and 3 bases at J, with 16 bases in the middle. Here the CDR3 DNA reads TGTGCCTGGAGTCGGGGGGAAGGGGGGTACTATGGCTACACCTTC. It translates to CAWSRGEGGYYGYTF.

The chain uses TRBV2 and TRBJ1-1; 8 nucleotides agree with TRBD1. Germline trimming cut 6 bases from V and 3 bases from J; bases unmatched to any gene: 3. This CDR3 spans 13 amino acids. In germline, CDR1 is SNHLY, CDR2 FYNNEI. Written as DNA, the CDR3 is TGTGCCAGCAGGACAGGGGCGGACACTGAAGCTTTCTTT. Its protein product is CASRTGADTEAFF.

The chain joins TRBV29-1 to TRBJ2-5, with 10 nucleotides matching TRBD1. Trimming took 6 bases from V and 4 from J; bases not matched to a gene: 5. Germline V CDR1 and CDR2: SQVTM, ANQGSEA. This CDR3 spans 13 amino acids. CDR3 nucleotide sequence: TGCAGCGTCGGCTGGGACAGGGGAGAGACCCAGTACTTC. Translated, it gives CSVGWDRGETQYF.